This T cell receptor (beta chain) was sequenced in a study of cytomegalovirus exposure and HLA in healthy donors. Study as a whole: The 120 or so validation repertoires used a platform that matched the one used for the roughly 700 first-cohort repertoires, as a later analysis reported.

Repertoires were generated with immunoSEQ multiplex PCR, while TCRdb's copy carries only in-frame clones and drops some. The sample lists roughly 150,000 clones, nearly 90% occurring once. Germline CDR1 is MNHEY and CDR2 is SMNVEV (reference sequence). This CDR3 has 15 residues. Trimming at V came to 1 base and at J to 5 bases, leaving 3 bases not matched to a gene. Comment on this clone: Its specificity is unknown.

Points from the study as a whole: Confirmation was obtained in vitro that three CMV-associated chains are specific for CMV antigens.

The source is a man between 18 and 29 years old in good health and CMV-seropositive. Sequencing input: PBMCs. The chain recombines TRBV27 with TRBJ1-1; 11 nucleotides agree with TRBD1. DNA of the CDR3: TGTGCCAGCAGTTTATGGGGGACAGGGGGAACTGAAGCTTTCTTT. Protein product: CASSLWGTGGTEAFF.